This is a list of T cell receptor beta chains from one sample in a study of cytomegalovirus exposure and HLA in healthy donors. Clones were sequenced by immunoSEQ multiplex PCR, and TCRdb holds only the in-frame ones, with some missing. The sample carries some 170,000 clones, around 80% recorded once. The sample taken for sequencing was PBMCs. The receptors were sampled from a woman aged 55-69 years in good health and CMV-seropositive. Both conserved end residues are part of each CDR3. The order of the fields is J gene, V gene, D gene, clone size, CDR3 DNA, CDR3 protein. D genes are given only for firm matches. Clone sizes are given selectively: once, few, many, or a class where the clone is expanded.

J gene: TRBJ1-2
V gene: TRBV2
D gene: .
clone size: few
CDR3 DNA: TGTGCCAGCAGTCTAAGGGGCCAGGATGGCTACACCTTC
CDR3 protein: CASSLRGQDGYTF

J gene: TRBJ2-1
V gene: TRBV7-2
D gene: TRBD2
clone size: .
CDR3 DNA: TGTGCCAGCAGCCCACTACTAGCGGGGGGGCTGGGTGAGCAGTTCTTC
CDR3 protein: CASSPLLAGGLGEQFF

J gene: TRBJ2-6
V gene: TRBV30
D gene: .
clone size: .
CDR3 DNA: TGTGCCTGGAGCGCCGAGGCCAACGGCCTGACTTTC
CDR3 protein: CAWSAEANGLTF

J gene: TRBJ2-1
V gene: TRBV6-1
D gene: TRBD1
clone size: .
CDR3 DNA: TGTGCCAGCAATTTGGACAGGGGCTACAATGAGCAGTTCTTC
CDR3 protein: CASNLDRGYNEQFF

J gene: TRBJ1-6
V gene: TRBV6-6
D gene: .
clone size: few
CDR3 DNA: TGTGCCAGCAGTTATGGGCCAGGCTATAATTCACCCCTCCACTTT
CDR3 protein: CASSYGPGYNSPLHF

J gene: TRBJ2-3
V gene: TRBV5-1
D gene: TRBD2
clone size: .
CDR3 DNA: TGCACCAGCAGCTCCCAACTAGCGGGAGGGCCGAATACGCAGTATTTT
CDR3 protein: CTSSSQLAGGPNTQYF

J gene: TRBJ2-3
V gene: TRBV30
D gene: TRBD2
clone size: .
CDR3 DNA: TGTGCCTGGAGTGTAACTAGCGGATTCACAGATACGCAGTATTTT
CDR3 protein: CAWSVTSGFTDTQYF

J gene: TRBJ2-3
V gene: TRBV27
D gene: TRBD2
clone size: .
CDR3 DNA: TGTGCCAGCAGTCCCTACCGGACTAGCGGAAACACAGATACGCAGTATTTT
CDR3 protein: CASSPYRTSGNTDTQYF

J gene: TRBJ2-7
V gene: TRBV5-1
D gene: TRBD2
clone size: .
CDR3 DNA: TGCGCCAGCAGCCCCCAAGGGGGAGCGGGAGACTACGAGCAGTACTTC
CDR3 protein: CASSPQGGAGDYEQYF

J gene: TRBJ1-3
V gene: TRBV29-1
D gene: .
clone size: .
CDR3 DNA: TGCAGCGCCCGGGATGCGGGCAACACCATATATTTT
CDR3 protein: CSARDAGNTIYF

J gene: TRBJ1-2
V gene: TRBV6-5
D gene: .
clone size: few
CDR3 DNA: TGTGCCAGCAGTGAGGGAGAGAACTATGGCTACACCTTC
CDR3 protein: CASSEGENYGYTF

J gene: TRBJ2-5
V gene: TRBV4-2
D gene: TRBD2
clone size: .
CDR3 DNA: TGTGCCAGCAGCCCACTTCCGGGACTAGCGGGGGGGCCGGGGAAAGAGACCCAGTACTTC
CDR3 protein: CASSPLPGLAGGPGKETQYF

J gene: TRBJ2-1
V gene: TRBV4-2
D gene: .
clone size: .
CDR3 DNA: TGTGCCAGCAGCCCGATAGGACACCCGAGCTCCTACAATGAGCAGTTCTTC
CDR3 protein: CASSPIGHPSSYNEQFF

J gene: TRBJ2-7
V gene: TRBV7-3
D gene: TRBD2
clone size: few
CDR3 DNA: TGTGCCAGCAGCCCCACCGGGACTAGCGGGATTTACGAGCAGTACTTC
CDR3 protein: CASSPTGTSGIYEQYF

J gene: TRBJ2-7
V gene: TRBV18
D gene: .
clone size: .
CDR3 DNA: TGTGCCAGCTCACCCTCAGACAGCTCCTACGAGCAGTACTTC
CDR3 protein: CASSPSDSSYEQYF

J gene: TRBJ2-7
V gene: TRBV27
D gene: TRBD2
clone size: .
CDR3 DNA: TGTGCCAGCAGTTTGGGGGGGACTAGCGGGAGTTACGAGCAGTACTTC
CDR3 protein: CASSLGGTSGSYEQYF

J gene: TRBJ1-6
V gene: TRBV6-1
D gene: .
clone size: .
CDR3 DNA: TGTGCCAGCAGCGGGGGGAAGAGTAATTCACCCCTCCACTTT
CDR3 protein: CASSGGKSNSPLHF

J gene: TRBJ1-1
V gene: TRBV19
D gene: TRBD1
clone size: .
CDR3 DNA: TGTGCCAGTAGTGGGGGACAGGGGGCTTGGAACACTGAAGCTTTCTTT
CDR3 protein: CASSGGQGAWNTEAFF

J gene: TRBJ1-6
V gene: TRBV5-1
D gene: TRBD1
clone size: .
CDR3 DNA: TGCGCCAGCAGCTTGGCGGCACAGGGGCTGGGTTCACCCCTCCACTTT
CDR3 protein: CASSLAAQGLGSPLHF

J gene: TRBJ2-7
V gene: TRBV6-6
D gene: TRBD2
clone size: .
CDR3 DNA: TGTGCCAGCAGTTACTCTTGGCGGGGGGGGTACGAGCAGTACTTC
CDR3 protein: CASSYSWRGGYEQYF

J gene: TRBJ1-3
V gene: TRBV5-4
D gene: .
clone size: few
CDR3 DNA: TGTGCCAGCAGCCCGGAGGGCCCAGGGACCATATATTTT
CDR3 protein: CASSPEGPGTIYF

J gene: TRBJ2-7
V gene: TRBV6-1
D gene: .
clone size: .
CDR3 DNA: TGTGCCAGCAAGGCCCTAGCCAGCCTGTACGAGCAGTACTTC
CDR3 protein: CASKALASLYEQYF

J gene: TRBJ2-2
V gene: TRBV7-2
D gene: TRBD2
clone size: few
CDR3 DNA: TGTGCCAGCGGGGGTATGGCGGGAGTCCGGGAGCTGTTTTTT
CDR3 protein: CASGGMAGVRELFF

J gene: TRBJ2-7
V gene: TRBV7-4
D gene: .
clone size: .
CDR3 DNA: TGTGCCAGCAGCTTATCTAGGGAGGACGAGCAGTACTTC
CDR3 protein: CASSLSREDEQYF

J gene: TRBJ2-2
V gene: TRBV2
D gene: .
clone size: .
CDR3 DNA: TGTGCCAGCAGTTCAGGCCAACTCGCCCCCGGGGAGCTGTTTTTT
CDR3 protein: CASSSGQLAPGELFF

J gene: TRBJ2-7
V gene: TRBV28
D gene: TRBD1
clone size: .
CDR3 DNA: TGTGCCAGCAGTTCTCCGGGACAGAACTCCTACGAGCAGTACTTC
CDR3 protein: CASSSPGQNSYEQYF

J gene: TRBJ2-5
V gene: TRBV19
D gene: .
clone size: .
CDR3 DNA: TGTGCCAGTAGTCCCAGGGACCAAGAGACCCAGTACTTC
CDR3 protein: CASSPRDQETQYF

J gene: TRBJ2-3
V gene: TRBV5-1
D gene: .
clone size: .
CDR3 DNA: TGCGCCAGCAGCTTGGCCTCGACTAGCACAGATACGCAGTATTTT
CDR3 protein: CASSLASTSTDTQYF

J gene: TRBJ1-5
V gene: TRBV6-6
D gene: .
clone size: .
CDR3 DNA: TGTGCCAGCAGTTCGCCAGGGAGCAATCAGCCCCAGCATTTT
CDR3 protein: CASSSPGSNQPQHF

J gene: TRBJ1-6
V gene: TRBV7-2
D gene: .
clone size: .
CDR3 DNA: TGTGCCAGCAGCTTAGTTCTGGGCCCGGATTCACCCCTCCACTTT
CDR3 protein: CASSLVLGPDSPLHF

J gene: TRBJ1-2
V gene: TRBV27
D gene: TRBD1
clone size: .
CDR3 DNA: TGTGCCAGCAGTCTCCTAGGACAGGGAGCTAACTATGGCTACACCTTC
CDR3 protein: CASSLLGQGANYGYTF

J gene: TRBJ1-1
V gene: TRBV18
D gene: .
clone size: .
CDR3 DNA: TGTGCCAGCTCACCCGGGTATTTCACTGAAGCTTTCTTT
CDR3 protein: CASSPGYFTEAFF

J gene: TRBJ2-7
V gene: TRBV30
D gene: TRBD1
clone size: .
CDR3 DNA: TGTGCCTGGAGTGCGGCCAGGGGGCTTTACGAGCAGTACTTC
CDR3 protein: CAWSAARGLYEQYF

J gene: TRBJ2-5
V gene: TRBV5-4
D gene: TRBD2
clone size: .
CDR3 DNA: TGTGCCAGCAGCTTGACTAGCGGGGACCAAGAGACCCAGTACTTC
CDR3 protein: CASSLTSGDQETQYF

J gene: TRBJ1-2
V gene: TRBV19
D gene: TRBD1
clone size: once
CDR3 DNA: TGTGCCAGTAGCGGACAGGGCGATGGCTACACCTTC
CDR3 protein: CASSGQGDGYTF

J gene: TRBJ2-3
V gene: TRBV19
D gene: .
clone size: .
CDR3 DNA: TGTGCCAGTAGTATAGCCGGGAGCGCAGATACGCAGTATTTT
CDR3 protein: CASSIAGSADTQYF

J gene: TRBJ2-5
V gene: TRBV30
D gene: TRBD2
clone size: .
CDR3 DNA: TGTGCCTGGAGCGGGGGGCTAGCGGGGGACGGGACGACCCAGTACTTC
CDR3 protein: CAWSGGLAGDGTTQYF

J gene: TRBJ1-6
V gene: TRBV30
D gene: .
clone size: .
CDR3 DNA: TGTGCCTGGAGTCCACGGTCTAATTCACCCCTCCACTTT
CDR3 protein: CAWSPRSNSPLHF

J gene: TRBJ2-1
V gene: TRBV5-1
D gene: TRBD1
clone size: few
CDR3 DNA: TGCGCCAGCAGCTTGCAGGGGGATTCCTACAATGAGCAGTTCTTC
CDR3 protein: CASSLQGDSYNEQFF

J gene: TRBJ2-1
V gene: TRBV7-3
D gene: .
clone size: .
CDR3 DNA: TGTGCCAGCAGCTTAAGTAGGGGGGGTAACAATGAGCAGTTCTTC
CDR3 protein: CASSLSRGGNNEQFF

J gene: TRBJ2-7
V gene: TRBV9
D gene: TRBD2
clone size: .
CDR3 DNA: TGTGCCAGCAGCGTAGGGCTAGCGGGGGTCTACGAGCAGTACTTC
CDR3 protein: CASSVGLAGVYEQYF

J gene: TRBJ2-5
V gene: TRBV7-2
D gene: .
clone size: .
CDR3 DNA: TGTGCCAGCAGTACAGGGAACAGCATCCGGGAGACCCAGTACTTC
CDR3 protein: CASSTGNSIRETQYF

J gene: TRBJ1-2
V gene: TRBV7-2
D gene: TRBD1
clone size: .
CDR3 DNA: TGTGCCAGCAGGGCAGGACAGGGAAACTATGGCTACACCTTC
CDR3 protein: CASRAGQGNYGYTF

J gene: TRBJ2-7
V gene: TRBV5-5
D gene: .
clone size: .
CDR3 DNA: TGTGCCAGCTCCACCGGGGTCTCCTACGAGCAGTACTTC
CDR3 protein: CASSTGVSYEQYF

J gene: TRBJ2-7
V gene: TRBV9
D gene: TRBD1
clone size: .
CDR3 DNA: TGTGCCAGCAGCCCGTGGGACAGAGGATACGAGCAGTACTTC
CDR3 protein: CASSPWDRGYEQYF

J gene: TRBJ2-7
V gene: TRBV7-2
D gene: .
clone size: .
CDR3 DNA: TGTGCCAGCAGCATCGACTCATACTCCTACGAGCAGTACTTC
CDR3 protein: CASSIDSYSYEQYF

J gene: TRBJ1-3
V gene: TRBV29-1
D gene: .
clone size: .
CDR3 DNA: TGCAGCGTTGAAACGGGACATACAAACTCTGGAAACACCATATATTTT
CDR3 protein: CSVETGHTNSGNTIYF

J gene: TRBJ2-7
V gene: TRBV28
D gene: TRBD1
clone size: .
CDR3 DNA: TGTGCCAGCAGTTTTTATCAACAGGGGGCCGACGAGCAGTACTTC
CDR3 protein: CASSFYQQGADEQYF

J gene: TRBJ2-5
V gene: TRBV5-4
D gene: TRBD2
clone size: .
CDR3 DNA: TGTGCCAGCAGCTGGACTAGCGGGGGGCAAGAGACCCAGTACTTC
CDR3 protein: CASSWTSGGQETQYF